This T cell receptor beta chain was retrieved from a study of blood T cell repertoires in COVID-19. On the study more broadly: PBMCs, B-cell-depleted T cells, or T cells provided the cDNA or gDNA that made up the material.

In the original processing: The assay estimated nucleated cells by amplifying reference gene primers. Sequencing used immunoSEQ multiplex PCR; TCRdb keeps in-frame clones, though not all of them. That table supplies the V and J calls and clone size; D and trimming were determined from the DNA. The data show roughly 200,000 clones, 85% to 90% seen once. CDR1 and CDR2 from the germline V gene are SGHRS and YFSETQ. CDR3 length equals 16 residues. V shed 3 bases, J shed 3 bases, and the junction held 6 bases outside the gene matches. The source is a man at least 80 years old with acute or convalescent COVID-19. The chain uses TRBV5-1 and TRBJ1-4; TRBD1 agrees at 9 bases. Sequencing used peripheral blood. CDR3 residues: CASSSQQGASNEKLFF. In DNA form, the CDR3 reads TGCGCCAGCAGCTCCCAACAGGGGGCTTCTAATGAAAAACTGTTTTTT.